The sequence of this TCR beta chain was determined in a study of glioma-infiltrating T cells after dendritic cell vaccination. Overall study results and limits: Higher TCR clonality did not directly relate to longer survival.

Trimming pared 3 bases from V and 8 bases from J, leaving 10 bases between. CDR3 length equals 12 residues. Germline V gives CDR1 SEHNR, CDR2 FQNEAQ (reference sequence). Primers: 60 V beta forward and 13 J beta reverse. Sequenced by immunoSEQ multiplex PCR; TCRdb stores in-frame clones only, minus some. The sample records about 92,000 clones, 86% being singletons. Remarks on this clone: No antigen is known for it.

PBMC sampling occurred before vaccination, two weeks after the third dose, and at progression. The sample here was blood, taken before dendritic cell vaccination. This chain uses TRBV7-9 with TRBJ1-1, with D uncertain. The clonotype was recovered from a human donor with glioblastoma. The CDR3 DNA is TGTGCCAGCAGCTTGCCAGGACTAGAAGCTTTCTTT. Amino acids: CASSLPGLEAFF.